This T cell receptor beta chain was sequenced in a study of blood T cells in healthy people across ages (dated by TCRdb to between 2015 and 2017). Context from the whole study: In model experiments, template switching captured roughly one uniquely barcoded TCR beta cDNA molecule for every two T cells. Four age groups were formed from the donors: young (average approximately 17 years), middle-aged (around 37), aged (roughly 58) and long-lived (about 75). The study measured age-related changes in TCR beta repertoire diversity using deep sequencing normalized with unique cDNA molecular identifiers. To avoid experimental bias, donors of different ages were distributed randomly across sequencing lanes. The study analyzed two additional independent replicas of 1 million unique cDNA reads from the same blood draw for two donors, one aged 18 to 30 and one aged 80 or older.

The library came from 5' RACE. TCRdb records Illumina HiSeq 2500 as the sequencer. A second PCR of about 6 to 12 cycles was run with a J-beta primer mix and a sample-barcoded 5' primer. A template-switch 5' adaptor carrying 12 random nucleotides introduced a unique molecular identifier onto each TCR beta cDNA molecule. Each sample yielded at least 2.5 million CDR3-containing paired-end reads. All of the RNA was converted into first-strand cDNA using the Mint cDNA synthesis kit, with a TRBC-specific oligonucleotide serving as the primer. Following uracil-DNA glycosylase treatment, a first 18-cycle PCR with universal primers M1SS and BC2_uni_R was performed on all cDNA. The original methods were these. For normalization, 1 million high-quality reads were randomly selected from each sample, with every read carrying a distinct molecular identifier. Reads sharing molecular identifiers were discarded rather than binned into consensus sequences. MiTCR, run with a Q25 quality threshold and the strictest error-elimination algorithm, handled CDR3 identification, clonotype clustering and error correction. A nonparametric unseen species model with Euler transformation was used to estimate lower-bound total TCR beta diversity. Clones were called with MiXCR by TCRdb after fastp trimmed the public reads at Q25, and only in-frame beta chains were retained. Each CDR3 protein gets just one entry, which takes the most common genes and DNA from the rows behind it. The authors' filters were not applied to this entry. In this sample the table shows approximately 1,100,000 distinct CDR3 sequences, 40% to 45% of which occur a single time. The ten largest clones capture 18% of the sample.

Donors were 39 systemically healthy Caucasian individuals from Russia aged roughly 6 to 90 years. Each donor gave approximately 9.4 milliliters of peripheral blood, drawn into EDTA-treated Vacutainer tubes. Ficoll-Paque density-gradient centrifugation was used to isolate PBMCs, with at least 6.5 million per sample. Total RNA was extracted from PBMCs with Trizol reagent, with at least 5 micrograms obtained per sample. For every donor, an aliquot of PBMCs went through flow cytometry to measure the percentages of naive CD45RAhigh/CD27high T cells. This clonotype was recorded a few times. This clone's antigen is unknown. Base qualities are not recorded, but no much larger clone differs from it by a single base. The study at large found these results: There was a strong correlation between observed TCR beta diversity and the percentage of naive T cells measured by flow cytometry. Compared with the aged group, the long-lived group had more naive CD4+ T cells, fewer expanded clones and increased TCR diversity, a pattern suggesting age selection. The CMV infection status of donors was not known, potentially confounding age-related changes in expanded clonotypes. As age increased, observed TCR beta diversity per million T cells dropped in a roughly linear way, and a significant reduction was already evident by age 40. Bulk unsorted PBMC profiling prevented conclusive comparison of naive and antigen-experienced compartments. Estimates of total diversity based on one million sequenced T cells were considered lower bounds and underestimates.

Sequences MNHEY (CDR1) and SVGAGI (CDR2) are obtained from the germline V gene. The CDR3, from cysteine to phenylalanine, totals 14 residues. CDR3 DNA only is kept here, 42 bases in frame from base 1. Trimmed from V: 8 bases; trimmed from J: 4 bases; junction bases lacking a gene match: 4. The TCR originated in a woman aged 55-69 years in good health. The chain is assembled from TRBV6-5 and TRBJ2-7; TRBD2 matches 14 bases in the middle. Specimen: blood. CDR3 region: CASWTSGRSYEQYF. DNA sequence: TGTGCCAGCTGGACTAGCGGGAGGTCATACGAGCAGTACTTC.